The 23 T cell receptor beta chains below all came from one sample that was sequenced in a study of cytomegalovirus exposure and HLA in healthy donors (TCRdb year 2017). Library prep was done by the immunoSEQ multiplex PCR assay. For the multiplex PCR, a mixture combining 60 forward primers for TCR Vbeta segments and 13 reverse primers for TCR Jbeta segments was used. TCRdb took this table from immuneACCESS and kept in-frame rearrangements with V and J called. Such tables lack part of the clones; where checked against another copy, unresolved V genes explain under half of the gap, and the rest is unexplained. The sample table records 120,000 or so clones; roughly 80% of these occur just once. The ten most abundant clones make up around 0.24% of the sample. The material sequenced was PBMCs. The source of these receptors is a man over 45 in good health and CMV-seronegative.

The chain has TRBV5-8 and TRBJ2-5; possibly TRBD1 for D (5 bases). CDR1 is SGHTS and CDR2 is YDEGEE in the germline V gene. The CDR3 runs to 16 residues. V was pared by 3 bases and J by 5 bases, with 20 bases between. The CDR3 DNA sequence: TGTGCCAGCAGCTCGGGCAGGGATAGAGGAGATGAGACCCAGTACTTC. As protein: CASSSGRDRGDETQYF.

The CDR3 nucleotides are TGCGCCAGCAGCCAACGTAGCGGGGGGGCCAGGGATACGCAGTATTTT. This gives the protein CASSQRSGGARDTQYF. This chain connects TRBV4-3 to TRBJ2-3; TRBD2 aligns across 11 bases. The germline V gene encodes CDR1 LGHNA and CDR2 YSLEER. This CDR3 spans 16 amino acids. V gave up 2 bases and J gave up 6 bases; unmatched junction bases: 7.

In its sample, this clone was seen once. The V gene is TRBV28, the J gene TRBJ1-5, with a possible D match to TRBD1 (6 bases). This CDR3 comprises 17 residues. V gave up 5 bases and J gave up 1 base, with 18 bases separating them. Per germline, CDR1 MDHEN and CDR2 SYDVKM. This chain's CDR3 is CASSAPRGAGSNQPQHF. In DNA, the CDR3 is TGTGCCAGCAGTGCCCCGCGGGGGGCAGGGAGCAATCAGCCCCAGCATTTT. Full variable domain (rest looked up from reference TRBV28 and TRBJ1-5): DVKVTQSSRYLVKRTGEKVFLECVQDMDHENMFWYRQDPGLGLRLIYFSYDVKMKEKGDIPEGYSVSREKKERFSLILESASTNQTSMYLCASSAPRGAGSNQPQHFGDGTRLSIL.

The rearrangement joins TRBV6-4 to TRBJ2-1; 7 bases align to TRBD2. Germline CDR1 reads MRHNA; CDR2 reads SNTAGT. Unmatched junction bases numbered 7, after V lost 7 bases and J lost 4 bases. This CDR3 region has 14 residues. The CDR3 DNA is TGTGCCAGCATTAGCGGGTACCCATACAATGAGCAGTTCTTC. It translates to CASISGYPYNEQFF.

The sample holds a few counts of this clone. The chain has TRBV29-1 and TRBJ2-1, with D maybe TRBD1 (7 bases). V dropped 5 bases and J dropped 1 base, with 18 bases sitting between them. The CDR3 runs 16 residues. From germline, CDR1 is SQVTM and CDR2 ANQGSEA. The CDR3, as DNA: TGCAGCGTTAAAGGGGGCGGGACTTCATCCTACAATGAGCAGTTCTTC. As protein: CSVKGGGTSSYNEQFF.

The chain uses TRBV4-1 and TRBJ1-5; possibly TRBD1 for D (5 bases). Germline V lookup: CDR1 MGHRA, CDR2 YSYEKL. The germline V and J ends were trimmed by 1 base and 7 bases, with 11 bases remaining between them. This CDR3 spans 14 amino acids. CDR3: CASSQVGRTQPQHF. The CDR3, as DNA: TGCGCCAGCAGCCAAGTGGGGCGGACACAGCCCCAGCATTTT.

The rearrangement joins TRBV5-1 to TRBJ2-7; tentative D call: TRBD1 (5 bases). Trimming took 4 bases from V and 3 from J, leaving 17 bases between them. Germline V gene lookup returns CDR1 SGHRS and CDR2 YFSETQ. This CDR3 has 15 amino acids. The DNA of the CDR3 is TGCGCCAGCAGCCCAATGGCAGGGCTGAGCTACGAGCAGTACTTC. It encodes CASSPMAGLSYEQYF.

V and J are TRBV5-8 and TRBJ2-1; 7 nucleotides agree with TRBD1. Losses at the gene ends were 4 bases for V and 0 bases for J; bases not matched to a gene: 7. CDR1 is SGHTS, CDR2 YDEGEE, per germline. CDR3 length: 16 amino acids. CDR3 region: CASSPGQYPSYNEQFF. The CDR3 DNA follows: TGTGCCAGCAGCCCGGGACAGTACCCCTCCTACAATGAGCAGTTCTTC.

This clone was detected once. The chain is built from TRBV7-9 and TRBJ1-4; D is perhaps TRBD1 (5 bases). V was shortened by 7 bases and J by 6 bases, with 21 bases between the two germline ends. Looked up from germline, CDR1 is SEHNR and CDR2 is FQNEAQ (reference sequence). CDR3 length equals 16 residues. The CDR3 loop is CASTQTGWGDDEKLFF. Here the CDR3 DNA reads TGTGCCAGCACCCAGACGGGGTGGGGGGACGATGAAAAACTGTTTTTT.

The CDR3 nucleotides are TGTGCCAGCAGCTTACATCAAGCGAACACTGAAGCTTTCTTT. Translating gives CASSLHQANTEAFF. J is TRBJ1-1 and V is TRBV7-9; no reliable D call. The germline gives CDR1 SEHNR, CDR2 FQNEAQ (reference sequence). The CDR3 extends over 14 amino acids. Deletions cut 2 bases from V and 1 base from J, with 8 bases between.

The genes are TRBV28 and TRBJ2-2, with 8 bases matching TRBD1. The germline gives CDR1 MDHEN, CDR2 SYDVKM. CDR3 length: 15 residues. V shed 3 bases, J shed 4 bases, and the junction held 4 bases outside the gene matches. CDR3 sequence reads: CASSFLDRGTGELFF. The DNA of the CDR3 is TGTGCCAGCAGTTTCCTTGACAGGGGCACCGGGGAGCTGTTTTTT.

This clone was detected only a few times. The junction departs from germline at one end; a sequencing error may be responsible. The rearrangement joins TRBV19 to TRBJ2-3; D gene uncertain. Germline V lookup: CDR1 LNHDA, CDR2 SQIVND (reference sequence). There are 14 residues in the CDR3. The CDR3 DNA follows: TGTGCCAGTAGTACTCGATACAGCAGAGATACGCAGTATTTT. Translated, it gives CASSTRYSRDTQYF.

This clone showed up just a few times. This chain joins TRBV29-1 and TRBJ1-1; TRBD1 matches at 7 bases. CDR1 is SQVTM, CDR2 ANQGSEA, per germline. The V gene end was trimmed by 6 bases and the J gene end by 0 bases; junction bases not matched to a gene: 7. The CDR3 contains 14 residues. As DNA, the CDR3 is TGCAGCGTCCAGACAGGGTTGATGAACACTGAAGCTTTCTTT. It translates to CSVQTGLMNTEAFF.

V gene TRBV28 combines with J gene TRBJ2-7, with a tentative D call TRBD2 (5 bases). The V end lost 6 bases, the J end lost 0 bases, and 15 bases lay between the germline ends. There are 15 residues in the CDR3. Germline V gives CDR1 MDHEN, CDR2 SYDVKM. The CDR3 coding sequence is TGTGCCAGCAGCCAATTTGATGAGGGCTCCTACGAGCAGTACTTC. The encoded protein is CASSQFDEGSYEQYF.

J is TRBJ2-2 and V is TRBV10-3, with 16 bases fitting TRBD2. The ends lost 4 bases at V and 5 bases at J; junction bases unmatched: 10. Germline V gene lookup returns CDR1 ENHRY and CDR2 SYGVKD. This CDR3 spans 19 amino acids. CDR3 sequence: CAISATGTSGGVMTGELFF. CDR3 bases: TGTGCCATCAGTGCAACCGGGACTAGCGGGGGGGTAATGACCGGGGAGCTGTTTTTT.

The chain couples TRBV27 to TRBJ2-3; 7 bases match TRBD2. CDR1 and CDR2 from the germline V gene are MNHEY and SMNVEV (reference sequence). The CDR3 has 15 residues. The V and J ends lost 5 bases and 2 bases, in that order; junction bases with no gene match: 7. The CDR3 is CASSPLADSTDTQYF. The CDR3 region has the DNA TGTGCCAGCAGTCCGCTAGCGGACTCCACAGATACGCAGTATTTT.

This chain links TRBV29-1 with TRBJ2-4; D is unresolved. CDR1 is SQVTM, CDR2 ANQGSEA, per germline. The CDR3 extends over 13 amino acids. With 4 bases removed from V and 4 bases from J, the gap between germline ends came to 11 bases. CDR3 loop: CSVGSSGKNIQYF. CDR3 DNA: TGCAGCGTTGGAAGTTCCGGGAAAAACATTCAGTACTTC. Full variable domain (remainder filled in from reference TRBV29-1 and TRBJ2-4): SAVISQKPSRDICQRGTSLTIQCQVDSQVTMMFWYRQQPGQSLTLIATANQGSEATYESGFVIDKFPISRPNLTFSTLTVSNMSPEDSSIYLCSVGSSGKNIQYFGAGTRLSVL.

The V and J genes are TRBV27 and TRBJ1-1; D ambiguous. The CDR3 is 13 amino acids. Trimming shortened V by 6 bases and J by 1 base, and 9 bases separated the two germline ends. Germline V gene sequence: CDR1 MNHEY, CDR2 SMNVEV (reference sequence). The chain's CDR3 is CASSRTRNTEAFF. DNA for the CDR3: TGTGCCAGCAGCCGAACAAGGAACACTGAAGCTTTCTTT.

This chain connects TRBV7-2 to TRBJ2-1; 12 nucleotides match TRBD2. The CDR3 contains 14 residues. Germline CDR1 is SGHTA and CDR2 is FQGNSA. Trimming at V came to 1 base and at J to 12 bases, leaving 4 bases not matched to a gene. The CDR3 DNA reads as TGTGCCAGCAGCTTAGAACTAGCGGGAGGACGGCAGTTCTTC. Translated: CASSLELAGGRQFF.

This chain connects TRBV15 to TRBJ1-6; D not resolved. The germline V gene has CDR1 LNHNV and CDR2 YYDKDF (reference sequence). V dropped 1 base and J dropped 0 bases, with 10 bases sitting between them. The length of the CDR3 is 17 residues. In nucleotides, the CDR3 is TGTGCCACCAGCAGAGTGGCGGGAAGCTCCTATAATTCACCCCTCCACTTT. Translating it yields CATSRVAGSSYNSPLHF.

The chain employs TRBV6-1 and TRBJ2-5; tentative D call: TRBD2 (6 bases). Looked up from germline, CDR1 is MNHNS and CDR2 is SASEGT. This CDR3 region has 15 residues. Trimming shortened V by 2 bases and J by 2 bases, and 12 bases separated the two germline ends. This CDR3 reads CASSELSGQQETQYF. The CDR3 nucleotides are TGTGCCAGCAGTGAACTTAGCGGACAACAAGAGACCCAGTACTTC.

This clone was recorded only once. The chain has TRBV7-9 and TRBJ2-2; D remains ambiguous. This CDR3 has 16 residues. CDR1 and CDR2 (germline): SEHNR, FQNEAQ (reference sequence). Trimming took off 4 bases at V and 1 base at J, with 13 bases between the two ends. CDR3 DNA sequence: TGTGCCAGCAGCTCGCCTGTACAGAAGAACACCGGGGAGCTGTTTTTT. It codes for CASSSPVQKNTGELFF.

The chain joins TRBV28 to TRBJ1-3; the match to TRBD1 covers 8 bases. Losses at the gene ends were 2 bases for V and 2 bases for J; bases not matched to a gene: 5. The CDR3 consists of 16 residues. In germline, CDR1 is MDHEN, CDR2 SYDVKM. In nucleotides, the CDR3 is TGTGCCAGCAGTTTAGAACAGGGGGTGGCTGGAAACACCATATATTTT. It yields the protein CASSLEQGVAGNTIYF.